The 26 T cell receptor beta chains given below trace back to one sample, sequenced in a study of blood T cell repertoires in COVID-19. Only in-frame clones appear in the TCRdb table, and some are missing; sequencing was by immunoSEQ multiplex PCR. Of approximately 300,000 clones listed, around 90% are singletons. Sequencing was done on a sample of PBMCs or T cells enriched from blood (not recorded which). Source of these receptors: a woman under 30 with acute COVID-19.

The rearrangement links TRBV7-9 to TRBJ1-3; D is uncertain. This CDR3 region has 15 residues. V lost 3 bases, J lost 4 bases, and 13 bases lay in between. The germline gives CDR1 SEHNR, CDR2 FQNEAQ (reference sequence). The CDR3 here is CASSLGGAMGNTIYF. The CDR3 nucleotides are TGTGCCAGCAGCTTGGGTGGAGCCATGGGAAACACCATATATTTT.

The chain couples TRBV11-2 to TRBJ1-1; 7 positions match TRBD1. The germline gives CDR1 SGHAT, CDR2 FQNNGV. CDR3 length: 15 residues. V trimming: 5 bases; J trimming: 0 bases; junction bases outside the gene matches: 6. CDR3 in amino acids: CASSILQGMNTEAFF. The CDR3 region has the DNA TGTGCCAGCAGCATTTTACAGGGGATGAACACTGAAGCTTTCTTT.

This clone was counted only a few times. The CDR3 loop is CASSESGHYGGYTF. In DNA form, the CDR3 reads TGTGCCAGCAGTGAATCGGGACACTACGGAGGCTACACCTTC. V is TRBV2 and J is TRBJ1-2; weak D call: TRBD1 (6 bases). This CDR3 region has 14 residues. CDR1 and CDR2 from the germline V gene are SNHLY and FYNNEI. Trimming removed 2 bases at V and 8 bases at J, with 15 bases between.

The chain recombines TRBV9 with TRBJ1-1; D remains ambiguous. CDR3 length: 15 amino acids. Per germline, CDR1 SGDLS and CDR2 YYNGEE. The ends were cut back, 3 bases at V and 0 bases at J, with 12 bases in the middle. The CDR3 sequence: CASSGLSGLNTEAFF. Written as DNA, the CDR3 is TGTGCCAGCAGCGGTCTAAGTGGTCTGAACACTGAAGCTTTCTTT.

The rearrangement links TRBV27 to TRBJ1-6; perhaps TRBD1 as D (6 bases). Germline CDR1 is MNHEY and CDR2 is SMNVEV (reference sequence). CDR3 size: 16 residues. Trimming stripped 3 bases from V and 4 bases from J, with 13 bases between. The CDR3 DNA is TGTGCCAGCAGTTTCGGCAGGGGCCTATATAATTCACCCCTCCACTTT. Amino acid sequence: CASSFGRGLYNSPLHF.

This chain uses TRBV5-6 with TRBJ1-5, with D unresolved. The CDR3 covers 17 residues. Trimming stripped 2 bases from V and 1 base from J, with 16 bases between. Per the germline V gene, CDR1 is SGHDT and CDR2 is YYEEEE. In DNA form, the CDR3 reads TGTGCCAGCAGCTTAAGAGTATCAGGCGGGAGCAATCAGCCCCAGCATTTT. Translated: CASSLRVSGGSNQPQHF.

The rearrangement uses TRBV28 and TRBJ1-5; D uncertain. The CDR3 covers 12 residues. Per the germline V gene, CDR1 is MDHEN and CDR2 is SYDVKM. CDR3 loop: CVAADSNQPQHF. Written as DNA, the CDR3 is TGTGTTGCCGCGGATAGCAATCAGCCCCAGCATTTT.

The chain recombines TRBV28 with TRBJ1-5; D remains ambiguous. The CDR3 is 13 amino acids. The V gene lost 5 bases and the J gene lost 9 bases, with 14 bases spanning the gap. Germline assignment: CDR1 MDHEN and CDR2 SYDVKM. CDR3 bases: TGTGCCAGCAGTAATGATCAGTTGGTGCCCCAGCATTTT. It yields the protein CASSNDQLVPQHF. Full variable domain (rest looked up from reference TRBV28 and TRBJ1-5): DVKVTQSSRYLVKRTGEKVFLECVQDMDHENMFWYRQDPGLGLRLIYFSYDVKMKEKGDIPEGYSVSREKKERFSLILESASTNQTSMYLCASSNDQLVPQHFGDGTRLSIL.

The V gene is TRBV19, the J gene TRBJ2-6; a possible D gene is TRBD2 (5 bases). V lost 3 bases to trimming and J lost 4 bases, with 13 bases between them. CDR3 length equals 16 residues. The germline gives CDR1 LNHDA, CDR2 SQIVND (reference sequence). This CDR3 is CASSIGEGTGANVLTF. CDR3 bases: TGTGCCAGTAGTATCGGCGAGGGAACGGGGGCCAACGTCCTGACTTTC.

The chain is built from TRBV6-4 and TRBJ1-2; possible D gene TRBD1, 6 bases. The germline CDR1 and CDR2 sequences are MRHNA and SNTAGT. The V and J ends lost 6 bases and 6 bases respectively, with 17 bases between them. This CDR3 is 14 amino acids long. CDR3 nucleotides: TGTGCCAGCAGAGCGTCGGACAGAGTCAATGGCTACACCTTC. It is translated as CASRASDRVNGYTF.

The V call is TRBV13, the J call TRBJ2-3, with 10 bases that match TRBD2. Germline CDR1 is PRHDT and CDR2 is FYEKMQ (reference sequence). V lost 0 bases and J lost 3; bases outside the gene matches: 9. This CDR3 has 18 amino acids. The CDR3 DNA reads as TGTGCCAGCAGCTTAGGTACTCTAGCGGGAGCGAGGACAGATACGCAGTATTTT. This encodes CASSLGTLAGARTDTQYF.

The chain couples TRBV25-1 to TRBJ1-6; 10 bases match TRBD1. CDR3 length: 16 amino acids. The J segment lost 7 bases and the V segment lost 6 bases, leaving 9 bases of the junction unmatched. Per the germline V gene, CDR1 is MGHDK and CDR2 is SYGVNS. CDR3 DNA sequence: TGTGCCAGCAGGCAATCCGGGACAGGGGAAAATTCACCCCTCCACTTT. This sequence encodes CASRQSGTGENSPLHF.

This chain connects TRBV5-1 to TRBJ1-2; D is undetermined. Germline V gene data show CDR1 as SGHRS and CDR2 as YFSETQ. Trimming left V 1 base short and J 5 bases short, with 6 bases between. This CDR3 contains 12 residues. This chain's CDR3 is CASSLNYYGYTF. CDR3 in DNA: TGCGCCAGCAGCTTGAACTATTATGGCTACACCTTC.

The V and J genes are TRBV28 and TRBJ1-5; 9 nucleotides agree with TRBD1. The CDR3 loop spans 16 amino acids. Losses at the gene ends were 7 bases for V and 2 bases for J; bases not matched to a gene: 9. Per the germline V gene, CDR1 is MDHEN and CDR2 is SYDVKM. The CDR3 sequence is CASKIPGQGGNQPQHF. CDR3 in DNA: TGTGCCAGCAAGATCCCGGGACAGGGTGGCAATCAGCCCCAGCATTTT. Based on the CDR3 plus reference TRBV28 and TRBJ1-5, the full variable domain is DVKVTQSSRYLVKRTGEKVFLECVQDMDHENMFWYRQDPGLGLRLIYFSYDVKMKEKGDIPEGYSVSREKKERFSLILESASTNQTSMYLCASKIPGQGGNQPQHFGDGTRLSIL.

This clone was recorded only once. V and J are TRBV5-1 and TRBJ2-6, with D possibly matching TRBD2 (7 bases). The CDR3 is made up of 14 amino acids. V lost 5 bases and J lost 2, with 8 bases in between. Per germline, CDR1 SGHRS and CDR2 YFSETQ. Here the CDR3 reads CASRGGAGANVLTF. As DNA, the CDR3 is TGCGCCAGCAGAGGGGGGGCTGGGGCCAACGTCCTGACTTTC.

The chain is built from TRBV2 and TRBJ1-1; D unresolved. This CDR3 has 14 residues. V was cut by 3 bases and J by 3 bases, with 11 bases left in between. The V gene's germline CDR1 is SNHLY and CDR2 FYNNEI. Here the CDR3 DNA reads TGTGCCAGCAGTGAGCAGGTCCCCGACACTGAAGCTTTCTTT. It codes for CASSEQVPDTEAFF. Looking up the rest from reference TRBV2 and TRBJ1-1 gives the full variable domain: EPEVTQTPSHQVTQMGQEVILRCVPISNHLYFYWYRQILGQKVEFLVSFYNNEISEKSEIFDDQFSVERPDGSNFTLKIRSTKLEDSAMYFCASSEQVPDTEAFFGQGTRLTVV.

The chain has TRBV28 and TRBJ2-7; 9 nucleotides match TRBD2. The CDR3 spans 17 residues. V shed 8 bases, J shed 3 bases, and the junction held 17 bases outside the gene matches. Per germline, CDR1 MDHEN and CDR2 SYDVKM. The chain's CDR3 is CASLTGAGGPMFYEQYF. CDR3 DNA: TGTGCCAGCTTAACGGGGGCGGGAGGGCCAATGTTCTACGAGCAGTACTTC.

The rearrangement uses TRBV5-6 and TRBJ2-7; 9 bases fit TRBD1. The V gene end was trimmed by 4 bases and the J gene end by 3 bases; junction bases not matched to a gene: 8. Germline V CDR1 and CDR2: SGHDT, YYEEEE. The length of the CDR3 is 15 residues. CDR3 bases: TGTGCCAGCAGCACCTGGGACAGGGTCCGCTACGAGCAGTACTTC. Translating it yields CASSTWDRVRYEQYF.

The chain combines TRBV9 with TRBJ2-3, with 7 bases matching TRBD2. With V trimmed by 4 bases and J by 2 bases, 7 bases remained unmatched. Germline loops: CDR1 SGDLS, CDR2 YYNGEE. CDR3 length equals 15 residues. The CDR3 nucleotides read TGTGCCAGCAGCTCCGGGACTACCATCACAGATACGCAGTATTTT. Its protein is CASSSGTTITDTQYF.

The chain is built from TRBV28 and TRBJ2-7, with 8 bases identical to TRBD1. CDR3 length: 14 residues. The trim removed 6 bases at V and 0 bases at J, leaving 4 bases unmatched. Germline CDR1 reads MDHEN; CDR2 reads SYDVKM. This CDR3 reads CASRTQGASYEQYF. The CDR3 nucleotides read TGTGCCAGCAGAACCCAGGGGGCCTCCTACGAGCAGTACTTC.

The rearrangement joins TRBV19 to TRBJ1-3; D is unresolved. The length of the CDR3 is 17 residues. Between the trimmed V and J ends, which lost 2 bases and 5 bases, there was a span of 19 bases. The germline V gene encodes CDR1 LNHDA and CDR2 SQIVND (reference sequence). The CDR3 reads CASSINIRWQYRNTIYF. The CDR3 DNA reads as TGTGCCAGTAGTATAAACATCCGATGGCAGTACAGAAACACCATATATTTT.

The chain uses TRBV28 and TRBJ1-2, with 10 bases matching TRBD1. The CDR3 sequence is 16 residues long. CDR1 and CDR2 (germline): MDHEN, SYDVKM. V lost 1 base, J lost 4 bases, and 6 bases stayed unmatched. In DNA form, the CDR3 reads TGTGCCAGCAGTTTATACGGACAGGGGGGAATCTATGGCTACACCTTC. Protein: CASSLYGQGGIYGYTF.

V and J are TRBV14 and TRBJ1-3; 7 bases are a match to TRBD1. The CDR3 has 16 amino acids. The ends lost 1 base at V and 0 bases at J; junction bases unmatched: 3. Germline values: CDR1 SGHDN, CDR2 FVKESK. The CDR3 DNA follows: TGTGCCAGCAGCCAAGTCGGACAGGTCTCTGGAAACACCATATATTTT. Translated, it gives CASSQVGQVSGNTIYF.

The chain combines TRBV5-8 with TRBJ1-1; D gene ambiguous. There are 12 residues in the CDR3. Germline-derived CDR1 and CDR2 are SGHTS and YDEGEE. Trimming left V 4 bases short and J 2 bases short, with 6 bases between. CDR3 region: CASSPINTEAFF. As DNA, the CDR3 is TGTGCCAGCAGCCCCATTAACACTGAAGCTTTCTTT.

This chain connects TRBV2 to TRBJ1-1; D may be TRBD1 (6 bases). The V end lost 2 bases, the J end lost 0 bases, and 10 bases lay between the germline ends. The CDR3 extends over 15 amino acids. Germline CDR1 is SNHLY and CDR2 is FYNNEI. The CDR3 protein is CASSEQGPLNTEAFF. CDR3 DNA sequence: TGTGCCAGCAGTGAACAGGGGCCCCTGAACACTGAAGCTTTCTTT.

This clone has only one observation. The chain combines TRBV29-1 with TRBJ1-2, with 7 bases fitting TRBD1. V lost 7 bases and J lost 5; bases outside the gene matches: 4. The germline V gene encodes CDR1 SQVTM and CDR2 ANQGSEA. CDR3 length equals 11 residues. For the CDR3, the DNA is TGCAGCGGCGAGACAGGGTATGGCTACACCTTC. This gives the protein CSGETGYGYTF.